The clone carrying this TCR beta chain turned up a few times. The data are from a study of blood T cell repertoires in COVID-19. Looking at the study overall: The study drew acute and convalescent COVID-19 samples from the United States, Italy and Spain.

This table comes from immunoSEQ multiplex PCR, and its TCRdb copy is limited to in-frame clones, with some not included. Found here are more than 250,000 clones, approximately 89% of them singletons; the top ten hold less than 6%. The CDR3 runs to 16 residues. The trim removed 5 bases at V and 3 bases at J, leaving 12 bases unmatched. Germline values: CDR1 MNHEY, CDR2 SVGEGT. Clinical history reported by participants formed the basis on which cohorts were assigned. The sequenced sample was PBMCs or T cells enriched from blood (not recorded which). The chain is built from TRBV6-2 or TRBV6-3 and TRBJ1-1, with 7 bases that match TRBD1. The TCR sequence derives from a woman aged 25 to 45 who had recovered from COVID-19. The CDR3 here is CASSTGQVGYDTEAFF. CDR3 sequence (DNA): TGTGCCAGCAGTACCGGACAGGTGGGATATGACACTGAAGCTTTCTTT.